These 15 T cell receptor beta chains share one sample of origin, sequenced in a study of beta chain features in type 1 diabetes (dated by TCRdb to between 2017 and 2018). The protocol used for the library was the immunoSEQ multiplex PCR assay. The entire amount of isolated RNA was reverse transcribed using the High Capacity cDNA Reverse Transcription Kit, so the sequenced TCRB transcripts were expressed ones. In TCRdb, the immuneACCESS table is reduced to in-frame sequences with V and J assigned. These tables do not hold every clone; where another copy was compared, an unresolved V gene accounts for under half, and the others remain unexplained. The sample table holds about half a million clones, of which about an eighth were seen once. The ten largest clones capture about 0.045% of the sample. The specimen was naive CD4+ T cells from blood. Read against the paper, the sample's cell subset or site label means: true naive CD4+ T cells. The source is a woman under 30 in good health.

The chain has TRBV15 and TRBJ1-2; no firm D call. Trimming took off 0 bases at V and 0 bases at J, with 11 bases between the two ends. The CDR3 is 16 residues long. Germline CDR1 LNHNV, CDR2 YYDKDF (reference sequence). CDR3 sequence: CATSRDLDLANYGYTF. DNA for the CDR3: TGTGCCACCAGCAGAGACCTGGACCTAGCTAACTATGGCTACACCTTC.

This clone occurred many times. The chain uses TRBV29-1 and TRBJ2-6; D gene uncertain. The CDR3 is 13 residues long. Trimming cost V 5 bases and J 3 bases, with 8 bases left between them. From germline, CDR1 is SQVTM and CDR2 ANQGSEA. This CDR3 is CSVQADGANVLTF. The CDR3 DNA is TGCAGCGTTCAGGCAGATGGGGCCAACGTCCTGACTTTC.

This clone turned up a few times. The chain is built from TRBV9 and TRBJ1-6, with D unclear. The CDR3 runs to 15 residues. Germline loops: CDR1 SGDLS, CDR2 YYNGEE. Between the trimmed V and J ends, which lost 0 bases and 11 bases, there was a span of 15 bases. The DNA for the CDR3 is TGTGCCAGCAGCGTAGCCCCCGTGGGGATGCCACCCCTCCACTTT. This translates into CASSVAPVGMPPLHF.

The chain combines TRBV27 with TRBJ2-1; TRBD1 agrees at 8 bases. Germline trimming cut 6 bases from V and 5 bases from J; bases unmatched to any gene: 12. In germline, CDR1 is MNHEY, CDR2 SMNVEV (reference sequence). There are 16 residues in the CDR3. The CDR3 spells CASSRTGRRFDNEQFF. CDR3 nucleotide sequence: TGTGCCAGCAGCCGGACAGGGAGGCGCTTTGACAATGAGCAGTTCTTC.

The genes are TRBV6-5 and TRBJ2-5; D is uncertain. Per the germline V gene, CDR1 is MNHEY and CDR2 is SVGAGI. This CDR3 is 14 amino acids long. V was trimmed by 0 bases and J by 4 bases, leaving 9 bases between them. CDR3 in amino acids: CASSYSAVGETQYF. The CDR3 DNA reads TGTGCCAGCAGTTACTCTGCAGTGGGAGAGACCCAGTACTTC.

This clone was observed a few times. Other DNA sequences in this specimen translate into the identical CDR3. CDR3: CASSLRTGHNQPQHF. The CDR3 DNA reads as TGTGCCAGCAGCTTAAGGACAGGCCACAATCAGCCCCAGCATTTT. The rearrangement joins TRBV7-2 to TRBJ1-5; 7 bases match TRBD1. Germline V gives CDR1 SGHTA, CDR2 FQGNSA. V dropped 2 bases and J dropped 3; count of bases not matched to a gene: 4. This CDR3 contains 15 residues.

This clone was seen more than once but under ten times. CDR3 in amino acids: CASSSAGANQQPQHF. The CDR3 bases are TGTGCCAGCAGCTCTGCTGGCGCGAATCAACAGCCCCAGCATTTT. The genes are TRBV7-9 and TRBJ1-5; D not resolved. Deletions cut 4 bases from V and 7 bases from J, with 17 bases between. The length of the CDR3 is 15 residues. The germline CDR1 and CDR2 sequences are SEHNR and FQNEAQ (reference sequence). The full variable domain, with the rest looked up from reference TRBV7-9 and TRBJ1-5, is DTGVSQNPRHKITKRGQNVTFRCDPISEHNRLYWYRQTLGQGPEFLTYFQNEAQLEKSRLLSDRFSAERPKGSFSTLEIQRTEQGDSAMYLCASSSAGANQQPQHFGDGTRLSIL.

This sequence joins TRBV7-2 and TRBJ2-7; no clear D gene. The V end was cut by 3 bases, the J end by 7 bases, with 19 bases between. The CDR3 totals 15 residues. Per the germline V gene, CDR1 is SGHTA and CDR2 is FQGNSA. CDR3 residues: CASSFQIARIQEQYF. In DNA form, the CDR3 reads TGTGCCAGCAGCTTTCAGATAGCTCGGATTCAAGAGCAGTACTTC.

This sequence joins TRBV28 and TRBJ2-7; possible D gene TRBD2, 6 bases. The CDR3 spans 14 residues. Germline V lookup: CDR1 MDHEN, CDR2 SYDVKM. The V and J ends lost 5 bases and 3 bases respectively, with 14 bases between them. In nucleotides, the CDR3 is TGTGCCAGCAGTGCGACCGGGAGAAGCTACGAGCAGTACGTC. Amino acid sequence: CASSATGRSYEQYV.

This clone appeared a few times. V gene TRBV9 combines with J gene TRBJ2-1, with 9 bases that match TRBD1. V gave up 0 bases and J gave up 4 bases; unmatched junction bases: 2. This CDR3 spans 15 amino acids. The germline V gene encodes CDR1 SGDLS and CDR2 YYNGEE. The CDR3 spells CASSVVGTGYNEQFF. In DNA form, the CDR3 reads TGTGCCAGCAGCGTAGTTGGGACAGGGTACAATGAGCAGTTCTTC.

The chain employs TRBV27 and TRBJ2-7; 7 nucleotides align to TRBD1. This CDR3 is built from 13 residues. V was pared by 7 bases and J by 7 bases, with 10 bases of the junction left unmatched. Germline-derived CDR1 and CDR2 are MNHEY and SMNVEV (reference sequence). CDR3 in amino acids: CASTESDRDEQYF. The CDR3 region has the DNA TGTGCCAGCACTGAGTCCGACAGGGATGAGCAGTACTTC.

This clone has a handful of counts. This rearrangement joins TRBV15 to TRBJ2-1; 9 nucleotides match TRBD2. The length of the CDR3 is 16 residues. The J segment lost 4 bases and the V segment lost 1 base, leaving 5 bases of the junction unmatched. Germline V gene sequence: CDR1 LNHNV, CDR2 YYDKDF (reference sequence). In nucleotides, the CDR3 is TGTGCCACCAGCAGAGGACCTAGCGGGATTTACAATGAGCAGTTCTTC. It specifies CATSRGPSGIYNEQFF.

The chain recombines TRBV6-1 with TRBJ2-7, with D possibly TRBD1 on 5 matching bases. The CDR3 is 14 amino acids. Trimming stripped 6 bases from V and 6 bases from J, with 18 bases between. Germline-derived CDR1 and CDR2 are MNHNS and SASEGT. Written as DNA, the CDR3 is TGTGCCAGCAGCGTCACCTCAGGGTCGCGCGAGCAGTACGTC. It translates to CASSVTSGSREQYV.

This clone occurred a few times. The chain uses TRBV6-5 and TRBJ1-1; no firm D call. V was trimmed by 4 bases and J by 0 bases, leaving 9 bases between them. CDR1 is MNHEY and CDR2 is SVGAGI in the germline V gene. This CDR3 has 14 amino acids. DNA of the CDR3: TGTGCCAGCAGTTCGCCAAGGGTGAACACTGAAGCTTTCTTT. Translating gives CASSSPRVNTEAFF.

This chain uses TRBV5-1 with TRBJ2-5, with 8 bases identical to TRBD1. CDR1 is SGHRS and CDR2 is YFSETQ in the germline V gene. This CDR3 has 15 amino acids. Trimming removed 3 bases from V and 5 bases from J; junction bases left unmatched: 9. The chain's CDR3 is CASSSSGTGQETQYF. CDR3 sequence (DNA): TGCGCCAGCAGCTCGTCCGGGACAGGACAGGAGACCCAGTACTTC.